These 13 T cell receptor delta chains came from one sample sequenced in a study of γδ T cells in repeated Plasmodium falciparum infection. Bulk repertoires came from Vgamma9/Vdelta2+ or Vdelta2-negative gammadelta T cells flow-sorted from PBMC. TCRdb ran CATT on the multiplex PCR reads. Of about 51,000 delta-chain clones listed, roughly 2% are singletons. Sequencing used gamma-delta T cells from blood. These receptor sequences come from a pool of human donors (malaria-infected and uninfected, not separated).

As for this clone: A far larger clone lies a single base away; this is likely a read error. Other DNA sequences in this sample translate to the same CDR3. The rearrangement uses TRDV3 and TRDJ1; no firm D call. No J gene is reported in TCRdb; it was inferred here by comparing the DNA with germline. Germline CDR1 TVYSNPD, CDR2 GDNSRS (reference sequence). The CDR3 loop spans 23 amino acids. Written as DNA, the CDR3 is TGTGCCAGACGAGAACTGCAGCCTTACCCCATCCCCCTCAAAGCCCCGTACACCGACAAACTCATCTTT. Its translation: CARRELQPYPIPLKAPYTDKLIF.

This clone was counted only a few times. A far larger clone is only one base removed, so a read error is likely. Other nucleotide sequences from this sample produce the same CDR3. CDR3 nucleotides: TGTGCTCTTTACAATCCGCTATCTGAGTCCCTAACCGATAAACTCATCTTT. Protein sequence: CALYNPLSESLTDKLIF. The rearrangement links TRDV1 to TRDJ1; D gene ambiguous. TCRdb gives no J gene; it was assigned here by matching the DNA to germline. Trimming shortened V by 8 bases and J by 2 bases, and 24 bases separated the two germline ends. The germline CDR1 and CDR2 sequences are TSWWSYY and QGS. The CDR3 runs 17 residues.

This clone was observed a single time. The chain has TRDV2 and TRDJ1; 8 bases are shared with TRDD3. TCRdb leaves out the J gene; it was filled in here by matching the DNA to germline. The CDR3 has 17 residues. From germline, CDR1 is GEAIGNYY and CDR2 EKD. After removal of 4 bases from V and 4 bases from J, the junction contained 16 bases not matched to a gene. CDR3 sequence (DNA): TGTGCCTGTGAGTTCAAGCGGGGATACTCCTTTGGCGATAAACTCATCTTT. It is translated as CACEFKRGYSFGDKLIF.

This clone showed up just a few times. TCRdb shows a much larger clone's protein in place of this DNA's translation, and the two differ at residue 4, likely through a read error; the protein shown is translated from the DNA. CDR3 amino acids: CACVYVLRAGDPDKLIF. The CDR3 DNA sequence: TGTGCCTGTGTCTACGTACTGCGCGCTGGGGATCCCGATAAACTCATCTTT. The J gene is TRDJ1, the V gene TRDV2; D might be TRDD3 (6 bases). In the absence of a J gene in TCRdb, the DNA was matched to germline to assign it here. The CDR3 has 17 residues. CDR1 is GEAIGNYY and CDR2 is EKD in the germline V gene. The germline V and J ends were trimmed by 5 bases and 3 bases, with 24 bases remaining between them.

This clone was counted only a few times. At one end the junction does not follow the germline gene, possibly because of a read error. Additional DNA sequences in this sample encode the identical CDR3. The chain recombines TRDV1 with TRDJ1; perhaps D is TRDD2 or TRDD3 (6 bases each). No J segment appears in TCRdb, so it was assigned here by matching the sequence to germline. The CDR3 runs to 21 residues. Per the germline V gene, CDR1 is TSWWSYY and CDR2 is QGS. CDR3 nucleotide sequence: TGTGCTCCTGGGGTCCTACTATCATACTGGGCGAATGGTCCATACACCGATAAACTCATCTTT. Its protein product is CAPGVLLSYWANGPYTDKLIF.

This clone was seen a few times. Only one base separates this from a far larger clonotype, so it likely reflects a read error. Other DNA sequences from this sample encode an identical CDR3 as well. No J gene call was made, and the V gene is TRDV1; the table's D call TRDD3 went unverified against the DNA. The CDR3 has 26 amino acids. Per germline, CDR1 TSWWSYY and CDR2 QGS. The chain's CDR3 is CALGAPRLLFYITGGYELSSTDKLIF. DNA of the CDR3: TGTGCTCTTGGGGCGCCTCGCCTTCTTTTCTATATTACTGGGGGATACGAGTTAAGTAGCACCGATAAACTCATCTTC.

This clone was detected only a few times. Translating this DNA gives a protein that differs at residue 8 from the TCRdb one, which belongs to a much larger clone; a read error is likely, and the protein shown is this translation. This rearrangement joins TRAV38-2/DV8 to TRDJ1, with 12 bases lining up with TRDD3. As TCRdb names no J gene, one was assigned here on the basis of a DNA match to germline. V trimming: 0 bases; J trimming: 3 bases; junction bases outside the gene matches: 33. Germline assignment: CDR1 TSESDYY and CDR2 QEAYKQQN. The CDR3 runs to 26 residues. The CDR3 region has the DNA TGTGCTTATAGGAGCGCGTGGACCCATCCTCTCAAAGACCGGTACTGGGGGATACCAATCTCCGATAAACTCATCTTT. Protein: CAYRSAWTHPLKDRYWGIPISDKLIF.

About this clone: The protein that TCRdb holds for this DNA derives from a much larger clone and differs from the translated DNA at residue 21, which likely indicates a read error; the protein shown here is translated from the DNA. CDR3 bases: TGTGCTCTTGGGGCGATGGCCTTCCTCCATTTCACTGGGGGTCCCGCTTTGACAGCACAATTCTTCTTT. It encodes CALGAMAFLHFTGGPALTAQFFF. TRDV1 is the V gene, and the J gene was not called; the table's D call TRDD3 went unverified against the DNA. There are 23 residues in the CDR3. Germline CDR1 is TSWWSYY and CDR2 is QGS.

About this clone itself: This probably arose from a read error, given a far larger clone one base away. Different DNA sequences within this sample yield the same CDR3. The V call is TRDV2, the J call TRDJ1; tentatively, D is TRDD3 (5 bases). In the absence of a J gene in TCRdb, the DNA was matched to germline to assign it here. CDR3 length: 15 amino acids. V was cut by 0 bases and J by 0 bases, with 10 bases left in between. Germline loops: CDR1 GEAIGNYY, CDR2 EKD. CDR3 in amino acids: CACDTVGFHTDKLIF. The CDR3 DNA reads as TGTGCCTGTGACACCGTGGGGTTCCACACCGATAAACTCATCTTT.

As regards this clone: This likely came from a read error, as a far larger clone is one base away. Other DNA sequences of this sample code for an identical CDR3. The chain has TRAV38-2/DV8 and TRDJ1, with a tentative D call TRDD3 (7 bases). TCRdb offers no J gene call, so here the DNA was matched to germline to obtain one. Germline values: CDR1 TSESDYY, CDR2 QEAYKQQN. CDR3 length: 20 residues. The CDR3 loop is CAYWRISYLGAPGNTDKLIF. The CDR3 nucleotides read TGTGCTTATTGGCGGATTTCCTATCTGGGGGCCCCGGGCAACACTGATAAACTCATCTTT.

Comment on this clone: The protein recorded in TCRdb matches a much larger clone and deviates from this DNA's translation at residue 16, suggesting a read error; the protein here is obtained by translating the DNA. J is TRDJ2 and V is TRDV1; possible D gene TRDD2, 8 bases. Assignment of the J gene here rests on matching the DNA to germline, because TCRdb gives none. The ends were cut back, 2 bases at V and 7 bases at J, with 35 bases in the middle. CDR1 is TSWWSYY and CDR2 is QGS in the germline V gene. The CDR3 has 22 amino acids. CDR3 residues: CALGEAQLPTFGWGLAGAQLFF. DNA of the CDR3: TGTGCTCTTGGGGAAGCGCAGCTTCCTACGTTTGGCTGGGGGTTAGCTGGAGCACAACTCTTCTTT.

This clone has ten or more counts. A far larger clone is just one base off, so this is likely a read error. Other DNA sequences in this specimen translate into the identical CDR3. The chain uses TRDV1 and TRDJ1, with D tentatively TRDD3 (6 bases). The germline V gene has CDR1 TSWWSYY and CDR2 QGS. CDR3 length equals 12 residues. In DNA form, the CDR3 reads TGCGCTCTTGGGATGGGGGCCGATAAACTCATCTTT. Translated, it gives CALGMGADKLIF.

Ten or more counts support this clone. Translating this DNA gives a protein that differs at residue 3 from the TCRdb one, which belongs to a much larger clone; a read error is likely, and the protein shown is this translation. The V call is TRDV2, the J call TRDJ1, with TRDD3 matching 11 bases. No J gene is reported in TCRdb; it was inferred here by comparing the DNA with germline. Germline V gives CDR1 GEAIGNYY, CDR2 EKD. The CDR3 contains 17 residues. The CDR3 is CAYDTGDGGYAGAKLIF. The CDR3 region has the DNA TGTGCCTATGACACCGGTGATGGGGGATACGCTGGGGCTAAACTCATCTTT.